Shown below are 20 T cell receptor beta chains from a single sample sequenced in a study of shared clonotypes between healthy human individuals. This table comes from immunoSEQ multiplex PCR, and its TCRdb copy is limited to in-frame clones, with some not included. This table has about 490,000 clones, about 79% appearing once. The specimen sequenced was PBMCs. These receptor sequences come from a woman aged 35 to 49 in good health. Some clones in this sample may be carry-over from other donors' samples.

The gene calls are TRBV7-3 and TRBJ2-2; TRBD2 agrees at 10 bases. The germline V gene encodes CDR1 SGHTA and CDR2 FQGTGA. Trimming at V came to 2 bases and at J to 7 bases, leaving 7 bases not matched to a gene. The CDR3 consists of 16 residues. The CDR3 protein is CASSLGLAGAHGELFF. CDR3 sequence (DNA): TGTGCCAGCAGCTTAGGTCTAGCGGGAGCCCACGGGGAGCTGTTTTTT.

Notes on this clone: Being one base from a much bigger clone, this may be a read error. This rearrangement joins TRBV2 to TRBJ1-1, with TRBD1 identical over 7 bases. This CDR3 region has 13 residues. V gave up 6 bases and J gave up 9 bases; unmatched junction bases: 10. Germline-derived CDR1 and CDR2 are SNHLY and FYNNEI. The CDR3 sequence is CASSRDSPRQAFF. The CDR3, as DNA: TGTGCCAGCAGCAGGGACAGCCCCCGACAAGCTTTCTTT.

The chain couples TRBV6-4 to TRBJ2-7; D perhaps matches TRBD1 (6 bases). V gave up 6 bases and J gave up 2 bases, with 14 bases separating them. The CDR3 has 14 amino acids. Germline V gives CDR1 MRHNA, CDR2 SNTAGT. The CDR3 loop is CASRTSDSTYEQYF. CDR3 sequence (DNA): TGTGCCAGCAGGACCTCGGACAGCACCTACGAGCAGTACTTC.

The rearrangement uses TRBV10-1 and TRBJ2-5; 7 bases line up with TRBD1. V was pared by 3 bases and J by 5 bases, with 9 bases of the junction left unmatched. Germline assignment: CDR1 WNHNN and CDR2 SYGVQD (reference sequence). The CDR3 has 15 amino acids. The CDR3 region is CASSEHDRAGETQYF. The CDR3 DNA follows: TGCGCCAGCAGTGAACATGACAGGGCAGGCGAGACCCAGTACTTC.

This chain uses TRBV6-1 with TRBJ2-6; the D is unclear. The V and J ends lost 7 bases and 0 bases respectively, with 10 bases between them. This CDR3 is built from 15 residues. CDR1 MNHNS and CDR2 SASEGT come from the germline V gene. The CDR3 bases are TGTGCCAGCACCACACGGTACTCTGGGGCCAACGTCCTGACTTTC. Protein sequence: CASTTRYSGANVLTF.

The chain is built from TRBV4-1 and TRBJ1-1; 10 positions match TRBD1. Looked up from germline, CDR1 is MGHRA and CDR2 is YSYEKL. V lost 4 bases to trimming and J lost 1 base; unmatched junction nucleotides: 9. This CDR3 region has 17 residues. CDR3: CASSPRDRGGPNTEAFF. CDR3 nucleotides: TGCGCCAGCAGCCCCCGGGACAGGGGTGGACCGAACACTGAAGCTTTCTTT.

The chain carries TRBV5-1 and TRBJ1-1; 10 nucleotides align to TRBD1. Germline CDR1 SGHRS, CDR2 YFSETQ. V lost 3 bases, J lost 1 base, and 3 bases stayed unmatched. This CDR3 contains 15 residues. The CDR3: CASSWGQGPNTEAFF. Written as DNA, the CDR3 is TGCGCCAGCAGCTGGGGACAGGGGCCGAACACTGAAGCTTTCTTT.

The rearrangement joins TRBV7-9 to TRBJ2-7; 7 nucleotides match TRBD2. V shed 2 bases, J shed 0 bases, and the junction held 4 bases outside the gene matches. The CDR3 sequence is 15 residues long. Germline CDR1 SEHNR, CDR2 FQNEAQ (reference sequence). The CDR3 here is CASSLTSVSSYEQYF. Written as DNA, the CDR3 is TGTGCCAGCAGCTTAACTAGCGTGAGCTCCTACGAGCAGTACTTC.

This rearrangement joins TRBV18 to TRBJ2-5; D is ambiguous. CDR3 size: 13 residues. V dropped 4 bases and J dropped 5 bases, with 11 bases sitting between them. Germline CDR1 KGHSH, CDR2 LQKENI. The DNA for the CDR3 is TGTGCCAGCTCACTTGGTCTGAGGGAGACCCAGTACTTC. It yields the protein CASSLGLRETQYF.

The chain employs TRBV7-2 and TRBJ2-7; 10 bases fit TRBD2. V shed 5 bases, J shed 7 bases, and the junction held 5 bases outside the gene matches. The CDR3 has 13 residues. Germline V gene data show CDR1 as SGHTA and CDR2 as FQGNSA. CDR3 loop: CASSRLAGGEQYF. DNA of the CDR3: TGTGCCAGCAGCCGACTAGCGGGTGGGGAGCAGTACTTC.

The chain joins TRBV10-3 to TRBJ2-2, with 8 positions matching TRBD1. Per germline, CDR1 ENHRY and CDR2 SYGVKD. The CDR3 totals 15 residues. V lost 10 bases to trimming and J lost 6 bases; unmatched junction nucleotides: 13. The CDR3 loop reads CATVSQGALAGELFF. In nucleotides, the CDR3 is TGTGCCACCGTTTCCCAGGGGGCGTTGGCCGGGGAGCTGTTTTTT.

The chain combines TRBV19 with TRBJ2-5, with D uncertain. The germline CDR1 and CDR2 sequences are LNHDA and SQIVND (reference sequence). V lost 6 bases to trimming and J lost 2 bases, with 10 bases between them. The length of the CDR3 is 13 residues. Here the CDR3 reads CASSIWGQETQYF. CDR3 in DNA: TGTGCCAGTAGCATCTGGGGTCAAGAGACCCAGTACTTC.

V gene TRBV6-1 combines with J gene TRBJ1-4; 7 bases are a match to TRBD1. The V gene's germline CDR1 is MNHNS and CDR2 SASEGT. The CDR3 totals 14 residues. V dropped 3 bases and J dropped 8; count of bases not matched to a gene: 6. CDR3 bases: TGTGCCAGCAGTGAGAGGACAGGTTACGAAAAACTGTTTTTT. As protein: CASSERTGYEKLFF.

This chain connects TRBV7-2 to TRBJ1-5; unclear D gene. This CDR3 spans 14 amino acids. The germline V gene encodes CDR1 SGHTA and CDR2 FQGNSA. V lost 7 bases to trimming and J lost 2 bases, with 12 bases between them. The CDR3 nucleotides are TGTGCCAGCACCCTCACCCCGGGCAATCAGCCCCAGCATTTT. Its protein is CASTLTPGNQPQHF. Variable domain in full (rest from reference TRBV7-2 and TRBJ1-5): GAGVSQSPSNKVTEKGKDVELRCDPISGHTALYWYRQSLGQGLEFLIYFQGNSAPDKSGLPSDRFSAERTGGSVSTLTIQRTQQEDSAVYLCASTLTPGNQPQHFGDGTRLSIL.

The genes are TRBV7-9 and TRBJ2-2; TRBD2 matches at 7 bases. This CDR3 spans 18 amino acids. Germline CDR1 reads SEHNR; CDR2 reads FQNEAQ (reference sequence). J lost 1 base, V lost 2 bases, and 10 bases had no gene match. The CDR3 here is CASSLTLVLARNTGELFF. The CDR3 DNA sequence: TGTGCCAGCAGCTTAACCCTCGTACTAGCGAGGAACACCGGGGAGCTGTTTTTT.

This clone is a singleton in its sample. CDR3: CASSLGDLRKQYF. DNA for the CDR3: TGTGCCAGCAGCTTAGGAGACCTACGGAAGCAGTACTTC. The chain employs TRBV7-3 and TRBJ2-7; D is unresolved. The V end was cut by 2 bases, the J end by 8 bases, with 13 bases between. The CDR3 spans 13 residues. Germline V gene lookup returns CDR1 SGHTA and CDR2 FQGTGA.

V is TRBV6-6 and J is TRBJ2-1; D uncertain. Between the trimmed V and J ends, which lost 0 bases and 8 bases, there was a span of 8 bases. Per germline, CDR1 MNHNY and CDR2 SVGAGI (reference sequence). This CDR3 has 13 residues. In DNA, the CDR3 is TGTGCCAGCAGTTACTCGGGGATGTATGAGCAGTTCTTC. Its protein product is CASSYSGMYEQFF.

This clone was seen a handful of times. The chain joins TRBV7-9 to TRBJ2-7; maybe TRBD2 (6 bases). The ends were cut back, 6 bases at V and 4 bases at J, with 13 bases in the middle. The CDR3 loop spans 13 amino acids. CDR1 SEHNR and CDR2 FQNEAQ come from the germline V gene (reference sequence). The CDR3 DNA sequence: TGTGCCAGCAGTCGAGGGACTGAGTACGAGCAGTACTTC. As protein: CASSRGTEYEQYF.

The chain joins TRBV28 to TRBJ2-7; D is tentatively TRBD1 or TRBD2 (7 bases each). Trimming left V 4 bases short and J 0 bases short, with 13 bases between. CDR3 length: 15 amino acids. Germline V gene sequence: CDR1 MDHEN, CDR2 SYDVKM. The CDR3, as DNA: TGTGCCAGCAGTTCCGTCAGGGGGGGCTCCTACGAGCAGTACTTC. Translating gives CASSSVRGGSYEQYF.

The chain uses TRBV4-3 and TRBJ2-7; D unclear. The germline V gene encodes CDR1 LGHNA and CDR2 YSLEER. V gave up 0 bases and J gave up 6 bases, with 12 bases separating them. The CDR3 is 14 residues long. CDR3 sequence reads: CASSQEILSVEQYF. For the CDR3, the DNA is TGCGCCAGCAGCCAAGAGATTCTGTCCGTCGAGCAGTACTTC.